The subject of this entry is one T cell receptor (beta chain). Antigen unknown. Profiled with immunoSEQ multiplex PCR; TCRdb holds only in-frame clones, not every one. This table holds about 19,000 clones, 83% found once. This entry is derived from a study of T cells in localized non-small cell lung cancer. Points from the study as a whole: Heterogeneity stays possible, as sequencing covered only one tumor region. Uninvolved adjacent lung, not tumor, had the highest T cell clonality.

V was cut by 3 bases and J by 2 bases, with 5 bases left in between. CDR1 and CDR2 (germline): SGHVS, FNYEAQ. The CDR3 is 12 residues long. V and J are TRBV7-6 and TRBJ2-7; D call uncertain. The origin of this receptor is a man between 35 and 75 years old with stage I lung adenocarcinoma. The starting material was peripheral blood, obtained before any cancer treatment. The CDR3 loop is CASSLGTYEQYF. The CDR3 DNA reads TGTGCCAGCAGCTTGGGGACCTACGAGCAGTACTTC.